This TCR beta chain was recovered during a study of CD8+ T cells in alopecia areata (dated by TCRdb to 2017 to 2018). About the study as a whole: The study used high-throughput TCRbeta sequencing to examine T cell clonal expansion in alopecia areata, in both the C3H/HeJ mouse model and human patients. In humans, TCRbeta sequencing was performed on scalp tissue and on sorted CD4+ and CD8+ peripheral blood T cells from healthy controls and from patients with patchy or totalis/universalis alopecia areata. Clonality in the scalp was compared among normal scalp (n=4), patchy alopecia areata scalp (n=8), and alopecia totalis/universalis scalp (n=8). RNA was obtained with the PAXgene miRNA kit for fixed scalp, the miRNeasy kit for PBMCs, and the RNeasy kit for mouse skin. TCRbeta CDR3 regions were amplified by immunoSEQ multiplex PCR with 35 Vbeta forward and 13 Jbeta reverse primers.

The library was generated by the immunoSEQ multiplex PCR assay. To provide template for TCR sequencing, every sample had RNA extracted and reverse transcribed into cDNA. First-strand cDNA was synthesized using SuperScript III with a 2:1 mix of oligo-dT and random hexamers. A synthetic immune receptor repertoire was used to assess amplification bias, and residual bias was removed computationally. For the original study's pipeline: Raw reads were preprocessed to remove errors, and CDR3 was defined by IMGT conventions from the conserved cysteine to phenylalanine. Clonality was calculated as 1 minus Shannon entropy normalized by log2 of the number of productive unique TCRs. Whether each scalp clone was CD4 or CD8 was inferred by checking scalp TCRbeta sequences against the CD4 and CD8 repertoires from sorted blood. TCRdb's version of the immuneACCESS table is confined to in-frame rearrangements and falls short of the full clone set. An unresolved V gene accounts for under half of the shortfall where checked; the remainder is of unknown origin. V and J calls and clone size are copied from that table; D and trimming were computed from the DNA. For this sample there are approximately 150,000 clones; about three fifths appear just once. The leading ten clones occupy less than 5% of the sample.

This clone turned up a few times. No cognate antigen has been identified for it. The record has no base qualities; no much larger clone is one base away. What the research found in general, with its limitations: Unlike mouse skin, which is dominated by gammadelta T cells, normal human skin has resident alphabeta T cells that are also sequenced, and this complicates analysis of the scalp TCR repertoire. TCR sequences shared between patients were less clear than in mice, possibly partly because of HLA diversity in the patient population. Higher clonality and more expanded CD8+ clones were observed in lesional scalp than in normal scalp, particularly in alopecia totalis/universalis, a finding suggestive of antigenic drive.

CDR1 and CDR2 (SQVTM, ANQGSEA) derive from the germline V gene. Trimming removed 6 bases from V and 2 bases from J; the gene matches leave 8 bases unexplained. From cysteine to phenylalanine, the CDR3 is 14 amino acids long. The kept DNA is CDR3 alone, 42 bases in frame from the first base. PBMCs were isolated by density centrifugation and stained for CD3, CD4 and CD8, after which CD4+ and CD8+ T cells were sorted on a FACSAria. Scalp biopsies and blood samples were provided by unaffected controls. The source is a human donor in good health. The sequencing sample was made of CD4+ T cells sorted from blood. The chain couples TRBV29-1 to TRBJ2-7, and 9 bases in between align with TRBD1. The DNA sequence reads TGCAGCGTCCTAGGGACAGGGATTGCCTACGAGCAGTACTTC. This yields the protein CSVLGTGIAYEQYF.